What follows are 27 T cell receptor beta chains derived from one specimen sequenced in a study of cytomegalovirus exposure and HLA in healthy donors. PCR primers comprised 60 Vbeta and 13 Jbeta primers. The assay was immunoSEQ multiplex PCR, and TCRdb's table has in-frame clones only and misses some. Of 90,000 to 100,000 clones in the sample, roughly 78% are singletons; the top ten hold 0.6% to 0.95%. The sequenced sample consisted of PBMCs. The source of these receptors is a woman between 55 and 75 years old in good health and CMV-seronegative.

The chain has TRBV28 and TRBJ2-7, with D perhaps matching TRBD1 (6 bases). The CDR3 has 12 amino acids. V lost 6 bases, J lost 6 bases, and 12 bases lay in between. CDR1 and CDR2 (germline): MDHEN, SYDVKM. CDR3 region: CASRPTGSEQYF. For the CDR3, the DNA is TGTGCCAGCAGACCTACAGGGAGCGAGCAGTACTTC.

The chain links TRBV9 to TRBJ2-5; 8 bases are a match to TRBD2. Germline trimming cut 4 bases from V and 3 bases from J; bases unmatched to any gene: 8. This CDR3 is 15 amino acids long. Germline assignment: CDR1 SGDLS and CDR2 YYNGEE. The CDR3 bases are TGTGCCAGCAGCCCCGGAGGGCGGGGGGAAGAGACCCAGTACTTC. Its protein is CASSPGGRGEETQYF.

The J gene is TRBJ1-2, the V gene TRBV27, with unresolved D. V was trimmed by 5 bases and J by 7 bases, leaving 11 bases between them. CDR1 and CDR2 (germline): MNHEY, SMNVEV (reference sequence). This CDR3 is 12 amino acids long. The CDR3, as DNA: TGTGCCAGCAGTCCGGGAATGGGTGGCTACACCTTC. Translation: CASSPGMGGYTF.

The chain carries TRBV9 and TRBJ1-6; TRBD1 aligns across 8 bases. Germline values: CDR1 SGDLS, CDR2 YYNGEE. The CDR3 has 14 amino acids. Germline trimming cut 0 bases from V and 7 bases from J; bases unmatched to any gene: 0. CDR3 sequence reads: CASSVGTGNSPLHF. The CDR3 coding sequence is TGTGCCAGCAGCGTAGGGACAGGGAATTCACCCCTCCACTTT. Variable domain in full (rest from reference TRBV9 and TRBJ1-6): DSGVTQTPKHLITATGQRVTLRCSPRSGDLSVYWYQQSLDQGLQFLIQYYNGEERAKGNILERFSAQQFPDLHSELNLSSLELGDSALYFCASSVGTGNSPLHFGNGTRLTVT.

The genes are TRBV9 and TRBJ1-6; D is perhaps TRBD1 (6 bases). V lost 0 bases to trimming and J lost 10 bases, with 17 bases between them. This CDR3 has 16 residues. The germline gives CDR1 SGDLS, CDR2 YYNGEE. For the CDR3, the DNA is TGTGCCAGCAGCGTAGGCGATGGGGGGGCTGGATCACCCCTCCACTTT. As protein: CASSVGDGGAGSPLHF.

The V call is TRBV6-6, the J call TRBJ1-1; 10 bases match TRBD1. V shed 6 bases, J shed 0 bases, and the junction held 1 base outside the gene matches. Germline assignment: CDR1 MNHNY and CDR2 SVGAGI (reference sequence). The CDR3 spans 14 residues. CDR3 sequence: CASSGQGVNTEAFF. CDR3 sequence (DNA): TGTGCCAGCAGCGGACAGGGGGTGAACACTGAAGCTTTCTTT.

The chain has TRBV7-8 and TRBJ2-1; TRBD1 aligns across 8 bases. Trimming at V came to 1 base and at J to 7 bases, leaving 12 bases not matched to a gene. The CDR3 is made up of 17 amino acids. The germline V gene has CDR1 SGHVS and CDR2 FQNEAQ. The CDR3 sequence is CASSLGVAAGGANEQFF. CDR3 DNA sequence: TGTGCCAGCAGCTTAGGGGTAGCGGCAGGGGGCGCGAATGAGCAGTTCTTC.

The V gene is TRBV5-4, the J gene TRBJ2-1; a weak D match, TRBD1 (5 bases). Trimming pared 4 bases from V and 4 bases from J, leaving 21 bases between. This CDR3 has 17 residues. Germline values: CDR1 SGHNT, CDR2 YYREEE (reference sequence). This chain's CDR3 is CASSRSRGNAMYNEQFF. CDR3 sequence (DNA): TGTGCCAGCAGCCGTAGTAGGGGAAACGCGATGTACAATGAGCAGTTCTTC.

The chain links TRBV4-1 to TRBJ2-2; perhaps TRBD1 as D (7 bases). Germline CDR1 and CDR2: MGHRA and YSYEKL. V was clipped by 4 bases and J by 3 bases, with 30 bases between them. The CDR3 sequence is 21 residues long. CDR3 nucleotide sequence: TGCGCCAGCAGCCCACCAGGCGGGGACAGATTCTCCCTTTCGTACACCGGGGAGCTGTTTTTT. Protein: CASSPPGGDRFSLSYTGELFF.

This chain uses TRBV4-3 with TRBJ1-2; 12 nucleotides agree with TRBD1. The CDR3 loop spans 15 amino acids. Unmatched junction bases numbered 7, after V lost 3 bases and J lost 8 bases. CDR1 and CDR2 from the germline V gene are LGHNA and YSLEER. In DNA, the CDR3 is TGCGCCAGCAGCCAGGGGACAGGGGGCGAAGGAGGCTACACCTTC. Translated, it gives CASSQGTGGEGGYTF.

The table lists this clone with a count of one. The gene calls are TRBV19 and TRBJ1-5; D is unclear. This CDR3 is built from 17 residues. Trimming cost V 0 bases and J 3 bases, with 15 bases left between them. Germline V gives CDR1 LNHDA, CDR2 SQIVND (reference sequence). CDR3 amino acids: CASSIDTGYGFNQPQHF. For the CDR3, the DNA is TGTGCCAGTAGTATAGATACGGGGTACGGGTTCAATCAGCCCCAGCATTTT.

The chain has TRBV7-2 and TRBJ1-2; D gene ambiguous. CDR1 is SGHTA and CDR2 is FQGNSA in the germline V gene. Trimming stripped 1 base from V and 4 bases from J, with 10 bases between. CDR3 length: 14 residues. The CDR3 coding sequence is TGTGCCAGCAGCTTAGAGGCGGGCCGCTATGGCTACACCTTC. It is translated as CASSLEAGRYGYTF.

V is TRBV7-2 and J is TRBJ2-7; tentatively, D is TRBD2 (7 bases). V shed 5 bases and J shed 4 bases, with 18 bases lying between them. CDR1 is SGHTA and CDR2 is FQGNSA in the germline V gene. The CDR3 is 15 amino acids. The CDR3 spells CASSPMPGGGYEQYF. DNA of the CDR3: TGTGCCAGCAGCCCCATGCCGGGGGGCGGGTACGAGCAGTACTTC.

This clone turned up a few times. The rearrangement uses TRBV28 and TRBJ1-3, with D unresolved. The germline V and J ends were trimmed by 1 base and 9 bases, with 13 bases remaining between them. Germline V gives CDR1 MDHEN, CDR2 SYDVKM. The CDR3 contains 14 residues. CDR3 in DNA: TGTGCCAGCAGTTTATCCGGGCCCCGGGGCACCATATATTTT. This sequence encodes CASSLSGPRGTIYF.

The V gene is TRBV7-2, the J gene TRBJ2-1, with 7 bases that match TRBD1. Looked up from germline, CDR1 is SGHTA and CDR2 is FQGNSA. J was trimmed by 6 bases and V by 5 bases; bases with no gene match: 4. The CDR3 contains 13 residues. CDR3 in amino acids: CASSTTGINEQFF. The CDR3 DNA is TGTGCCAGCAGCACGACAGGGATCAATGAGCAGTTCTTC.

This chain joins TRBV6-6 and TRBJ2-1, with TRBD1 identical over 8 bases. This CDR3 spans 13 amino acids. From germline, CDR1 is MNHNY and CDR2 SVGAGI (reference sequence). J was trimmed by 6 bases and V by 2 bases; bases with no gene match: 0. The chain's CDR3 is CASSYGQGNEQFF. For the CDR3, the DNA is TGTGCCAGCAGTTACGGACAGGGCAATGAGCAGTTCTTC.

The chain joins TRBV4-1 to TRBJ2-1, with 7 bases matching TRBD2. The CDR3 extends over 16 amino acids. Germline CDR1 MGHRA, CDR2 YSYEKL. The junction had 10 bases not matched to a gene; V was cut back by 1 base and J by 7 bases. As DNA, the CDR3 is TGCGCCAGCAGCCAAGTAGGTGGCGGGAGTTCAAATGAGCAGTTCTTC. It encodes CASSQVGGGSSNEQFF.

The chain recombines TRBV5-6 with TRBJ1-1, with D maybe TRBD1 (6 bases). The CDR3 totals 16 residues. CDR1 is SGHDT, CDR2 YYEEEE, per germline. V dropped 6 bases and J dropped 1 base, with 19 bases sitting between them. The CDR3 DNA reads TGTGCCAGCACCCCTCTGCAGGGGTTGGGGAACACTGAAGCTTTCTTT. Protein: CASTPLQGLGNTEAFF.

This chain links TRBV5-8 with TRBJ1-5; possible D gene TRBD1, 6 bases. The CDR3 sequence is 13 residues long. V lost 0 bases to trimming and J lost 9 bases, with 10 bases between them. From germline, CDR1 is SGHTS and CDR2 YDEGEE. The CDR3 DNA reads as TGTGCCAGCAGCTTGGAGGGGGAGACGCCCCAGCATTTT. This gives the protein CASSLEGETPQHF.

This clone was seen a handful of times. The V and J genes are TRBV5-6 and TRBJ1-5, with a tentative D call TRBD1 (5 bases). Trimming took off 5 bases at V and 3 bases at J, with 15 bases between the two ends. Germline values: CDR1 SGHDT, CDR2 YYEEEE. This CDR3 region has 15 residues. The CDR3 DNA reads TGTGCCAGCAGTCGATTTCCAGGGAACAATCAGCCCCAGCATTTT. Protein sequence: CASSRFPGNNQPQHF. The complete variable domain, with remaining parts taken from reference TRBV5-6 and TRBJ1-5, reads DAGVTQSPTHLIKTRGQQVTLRCSPKSGHDTVSWYQQALGQGPQFIFQYYEEEERQRGNFPDRFSGHQFPNYSSELNVNALLLGDSALYLCASSRFPGNNQPQHFGDGTRLSIL.

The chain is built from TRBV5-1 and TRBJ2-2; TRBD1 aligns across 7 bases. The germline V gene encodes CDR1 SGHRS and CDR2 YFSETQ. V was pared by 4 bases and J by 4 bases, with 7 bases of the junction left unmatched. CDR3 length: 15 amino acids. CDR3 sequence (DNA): TGCGCCAGCAGCCCGGGGACAGTAATCACCGGGGAGCTGTTTTTT. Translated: CASSPGTVITGELFF.

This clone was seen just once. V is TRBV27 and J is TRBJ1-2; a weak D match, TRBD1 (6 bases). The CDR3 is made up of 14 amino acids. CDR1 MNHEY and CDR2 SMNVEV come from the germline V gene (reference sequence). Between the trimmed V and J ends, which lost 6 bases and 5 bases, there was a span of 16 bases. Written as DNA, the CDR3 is TGTGCCAGCAGCGACAGGCCTCAAGGATATGGCTACACCTTC. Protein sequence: CASSDRPQGYGYTF.

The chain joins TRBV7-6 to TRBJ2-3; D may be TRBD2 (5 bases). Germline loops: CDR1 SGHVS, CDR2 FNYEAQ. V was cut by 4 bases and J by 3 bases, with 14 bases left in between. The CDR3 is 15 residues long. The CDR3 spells CASSSTRVETDTQYF. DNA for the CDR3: TGTGCCAGCAGCTCCACTAGAGTTGAAACAGATACGCAGTATTTT.

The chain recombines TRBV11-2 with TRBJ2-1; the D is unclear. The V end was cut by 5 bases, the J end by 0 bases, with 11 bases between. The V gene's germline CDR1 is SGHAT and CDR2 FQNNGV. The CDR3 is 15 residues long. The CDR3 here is CASSLLSSSYNEQFF. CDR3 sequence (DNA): TGTGCCAGCAGCCTCTTATCGAGCTCCTACAATGAGCAGTTCTTC.

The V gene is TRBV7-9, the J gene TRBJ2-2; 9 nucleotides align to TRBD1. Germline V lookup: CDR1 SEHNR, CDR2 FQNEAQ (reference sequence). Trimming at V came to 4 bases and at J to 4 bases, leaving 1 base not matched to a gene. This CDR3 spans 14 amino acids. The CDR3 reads CASSWDRVTGELFF. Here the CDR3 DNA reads TGTGCCAGCAGCTGGGACAGGGTCACCGGGGAGCTGTTTTTT. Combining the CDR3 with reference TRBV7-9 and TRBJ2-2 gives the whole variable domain DTGVSQNPRHKITKRGQNVTFRCDPISEHNRLYWYRQTLGQGPEFLTYFQNEAQLEKSRLLSDRFSAERPKGSFSTLEIQRTEQGDSAMYLCASSWDRVTGELFFGEGSRLTVL.

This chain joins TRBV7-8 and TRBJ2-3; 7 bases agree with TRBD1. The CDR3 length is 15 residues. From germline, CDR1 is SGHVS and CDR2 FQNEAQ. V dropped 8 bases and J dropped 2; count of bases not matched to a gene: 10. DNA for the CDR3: TGTGCCAGCGGGGCTGGACAGGATTACACAGATACGCAGTATTTT. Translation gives CASGAGQDYTDTQYF.

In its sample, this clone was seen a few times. Here the CDR3 reads CASSQDRDTGELFF. The CDR3 DNA follows: TGTGCCAGCAGCCAAGACAGGGACACCGGGGAGCTGTTTTTT. V and J are TRBV7-7 and TRBJ2-2; 7 bases map to TRBD1. This CDR3 contains 14 residues. J was trimmed by 3 bases and V by 5 bases; bases with no gene match: 3. Germline V gives CDR1 SSHAT, CDR2 FNYEAQ (reference sequence).